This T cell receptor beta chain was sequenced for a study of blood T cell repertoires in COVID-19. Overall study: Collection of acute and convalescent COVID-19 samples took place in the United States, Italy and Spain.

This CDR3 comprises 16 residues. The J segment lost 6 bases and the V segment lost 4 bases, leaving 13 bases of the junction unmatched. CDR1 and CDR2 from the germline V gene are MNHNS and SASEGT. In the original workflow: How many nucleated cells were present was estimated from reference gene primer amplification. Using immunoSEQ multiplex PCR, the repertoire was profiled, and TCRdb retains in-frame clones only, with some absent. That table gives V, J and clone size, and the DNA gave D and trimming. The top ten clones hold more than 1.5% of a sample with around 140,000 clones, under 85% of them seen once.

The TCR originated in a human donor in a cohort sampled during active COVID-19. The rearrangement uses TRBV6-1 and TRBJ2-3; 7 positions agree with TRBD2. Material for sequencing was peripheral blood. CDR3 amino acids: CASSGYTRGRGDTQYF. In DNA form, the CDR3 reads TGTGCCAGCAGTGGTTACACTCGCGGGAGAGGGGATACGCAGTATTTT.